The 15 T cell receptor beta chains below come from one sample, sequenced in a study of cytomegalovirus exposure and HLA in healthy donors. In the PCR, 60 Vbeta and 13 Jbeta primers were used. The table came from immunoSEQ multiplex PCR; TCRdb's copy has only in-frame clones and leaves some out. The sample has some 120,000 clones; roughly 74% are singletons. The sample consisted of PBMCs. The origin of the receptors is a man aged 40-50 years in good health and CMV-seropositive.

This clone was picked up a small number of times. This chain connects TRBV19 to TRBJ2-7; the match to TRBD1 covers 8 bases. Trimming took 4 bases from V and 2 from J; bases not matched to a gene: 4. CDR3 length equals 14 residues. Germline values: CDR1 LNHDA, CDR2 SQIVND (reference sequence). This chain's CDR3 is CASSSGQGAYEQYF. Written as DNA, the CDR3 is TGTGCCAGTAGTAGCGGACAGGGAGCCTACGAGCAGTACTTC.

This chain connects TRBV18 to TRBJ2-5, with 7 bases fitting TRBD1. The CDR3 has 14 residues. J lost 5 bases, V lost 6 bases, and 9 bases had no gene match. The germline V gene has CDR1 KGHSH and CDR2 LQKENI. CDR3 loop: CASSQPTGPETQYF. DNA of the CDR3: TGTGCCAGCTCTCAACCGACAGGGCCGGAGACCCAGTACTTC.

This clone has only a few counts. The chain has TRBV5-1 and TRBJ1-1, with a tentative D call TRBD1 (6 bases). The germline CDR1 and CDR2 sequences are SGHRS and YFSETQ. This CDR3 has 16 residues. V was clipped by 4 bases and J by 3 bases, with 19 bases between them. The CDR3 spells CASSLARQARHTEAFF. The CDR3 coding sequence is TGCGCCAGCAGCCTAGCTAGACAGGCGCGGCACACTGAAGCTTTCTTT.

CDR3 DNA sequence: TGTGCCAGCAGCCGTGGGACAGGGAACACTGAAGCTTTCTTT. This gives the protein CASSRGTGNTEAFF. This rearrangement joins TRBV6-6 to TRBJ1-1; the match to TRBD1 covers 8 bases. V trimming: 6 bases; J trimming: 1 base; junction bases outside the gene matches: 4. This CDR3 comprises 14 residues. Germline V gene data show CDR1 as MNHNY and CDR2 as SVGAGI (reference sequence).

This clone was seen more than once but under ten times. This rearrangement joins TRBV6-5 to TRBJ1-2, with a tentative D call TRBD1 (6 bases). V dropped 0 bases and J dropped 8 bases, with 13 bases sitting between them. CDR1 and CDR2 from the germline V gene are MNHEY and SVGAGI. This CDR3 is built from 14 residues. The CDR3 DNA follows: TGTGCCAGCAGTTACTCGAGGGACATGCGGGGCTACACCTTC. This translates into CASSYSRDMRGYTF.

V usage is TRBV29-1 and J usage is TRBJ1-6; 9 bases map to TRBD1. V lost 4 bases and J lost 8; bases outside the gene matches: 3. The length of the CDR3 is 13 residues. Germline V gives CDR1 SQVTM, CDR2 ANQGSEA. The CDR3 spells CSVGTGVDSPLHF. CDR3 DNA: TGCAGCGTTGGGACAGGGGTGGATTCACCCCTCCACTTT. The entire variable domain, with the rest obtained from reference TRBV29-1 and TRBJ1-6, is as follows: SAVISQKPSRDICQRGTSLTIQCQVDSQVTMMFWYRQQPGQSLTLIATANQGSEATYESGFVIDKFPISRPNLTFSTLTVSNMSPEDSSIYLCSVGTGVDSPLHFGNGTRLTVT.

The genes are TRBV10-3 and TRBJ2-7; 16 bases line up with TRBD2. The length of the CDR3 is 15 residues. After removal of 6 bases from V and 6 bases from J, the junction contained 5 bases not matched to a gene. In germline, CDR1 is ENHRY, CDR2 SYGVKD. The CDR3 reads CAIRGTSGRGGEQYF. CDR3 coding DNA: TGTGCCATCAGGGGGACTAGCGGGAGGGGTGGCGAGCAGTACTTC.

The chain has TRBV10-3 and TRBJ1-1; D is unclear. The CDR3 is made up of 12 amino acids. Germline V lookup: CDR1 ENHRY, CDR2 SYGVKD. Trimming removed 8 bases at V and 5 bases at J, with 12 bases between. CDR3 sequence (DNA): TGTGCCATCCGGGGTGAGAGGACTGAAGCTTTCTTT. This encodes CAIRGERTEAFF.

This chain uses TRBV30 with TRBJ1-3; 8 nucleotides line up with TRBD1. Germline V gene sequence: CDR1 GTSNPN, CDR2 SVGIG (reference sequence). The CDR3 is made up of 15 amino acids. V lost 7 bases and J lost 5; bases outside the gene matches: 13. CDR3 protein: CASIFLRTGRNTIYF. DNA for the CDR3: TGTGCCTCAATTTTTCTTCGGACAGGGAGAAACACCATATATTTT.

The chain combines TRBV19 with TRBJ1-5; a weak D match, TRBD1 (6 bases). V lost 9 bases to trimming and J lost 6 bases, with 18 bases between them. Per germline, CDR1 LNHDA and CDR2 SQIVND (reference sequence). The CDR3 loop spans 14 amino acids. Written as DNA, the CDR3 is TGTGCCAGCGACCTCAGGGGTCGGGGTCAGCCCCAGCATTTT. It yields the protein CASDLRGRGQPQHF.

The chain carries TRBV5-6 and TRBJ1-3; weak D call: TRBD1 (6 bases). This CDR3 has 15 amino acids. V lost 4 bases and J 3 bases, leaving 14 bases between the germline ends. The germline V gene has CDR1 SGHDT and CDR2 YYEEEE. The CDR3 nucleotides read TGTGCCAGCAGCGGCGCGGGGGCGGTTGGAAACACCATATATTTT. It codes for CASSGAGAVGNTIYF.

The CDR3 DNA reads as TGTGCCAGTAGTAAAGAGCAGGGTCGAAATCAGCCCCAGCATTTT. Residues: CASSKEQGRNQPQHF. The chain is built from TRBV19 and TRBJ1-5; a weak D match, TRBD1 (5 bases). Deletions cut 4 bases from V and 4 bases from J, with 14 bases between. Germline lookup yields CDR1 LNHDA and CDR2 SQIVND (reference sequence). This CDR3 contains 15 residues. Full variable domain (missing parts from reference TRBV19 and TRBJ1-5): DGGITQSPKYLFRKEGQNVTLSCEQNLNHDAMYWYRQDPGQGLRLIYYSQIVNDFQKGDIAEGYSVSREKKESFPLTVTSAQKNPTAFYLCASSKEQGRNQPQHFGDGTRLSIL.

The chain couples TRBV19 to TRBJ2-6, with D maybe TRBD1 (7 bases). This CDR3 has 15 residues. V lost 7 bases and J lost 13, with 23 bases in between. Germline V gene lookup returns CDR1 LNHDA and CDR2 SQIVND (reference sequence). For the CDR3, the DNA is TGTGCCAGTACCGATGGACAGGTGGGACGGGAGGTCCTGACTTTC. This encodes CASTDGQVGREVLTF.

The gene calls are TRBV27 and TRBJ1-5; D might be TRBD1 (5 bases). The CDR3 loop spans 14 amino acids. Germline assignment: CDR1 MNHEY and CDR2 SMNVEV (reference sequence). V dropped 4 bases and J dropped 4 bases, with 11 bases sitting between them. CDR3 DNA sequence: TGTGCCAGCAGTTCAGGGACTGGAAATCAGCCCCAGCATTTT. This sequence encodes CASSSGTGNQPQHF.

The genes are TRBV6-4 and TRBJ1-1; D is unresolved. The CDR3 runs to 14 residues. The V end lost 3 bases, the J end lost 5 bases, and 13 bases lay between the germline ends. The germline gives CDR1 MRHNA, CDR2 SNTAGT. The chain's CDR3 is CASSESLGGTEAFF. CDR3 nucleotide sequence: TGTGCCAGCAGTGAGAGTCTTGGAGGGACTGAAGCTTTCTTT.